This T cell receptor beta chain was recorded in a study of blood T cell repertoires in COVID-19. Study overall: Samples taken during acute and convalescent COVID-19 were collected in the United States, Italy and Spain. PBMCs, B-cell-depleted T cells, or T cells provided the cDNA or gDNA that made up the material.

This CDR3 has 16 amino acids. Germline V gives CDR1 SGHKS, CDR2 YYEKEE (reference sequence). Trimming stripped 2 bases from V and 5 bases from J, with 19 bases between. In the authors' methods: By means of reference gene primer amplification, nucleated cell counts were estimated. Measured with immunoSEQ multiplex PCR; TCRdb has only the in-frame clones, and not every one. The D gene and trimming were derived from the DNA, and the V and J assignments and clone size from that table. Altogether about 33,000 clones are present, more than 80% being singletons, with the ten largest covering about 0.9%. This chain uses TRBV5-5 with TRBJ2-5; D perhaps matches TRBD1 (5 bases). The sequence was obtained from a male donor with active COVID-19. The sequenced sample consisted of peripheral blood. CDR3 amino acids: CASSFIGSGMRETQYF. The CDR3 DNA sequence: TGTGCCAGCAGCTTTATTGGTTCAGGGATGCGGGAGACCCAGTACTTC.